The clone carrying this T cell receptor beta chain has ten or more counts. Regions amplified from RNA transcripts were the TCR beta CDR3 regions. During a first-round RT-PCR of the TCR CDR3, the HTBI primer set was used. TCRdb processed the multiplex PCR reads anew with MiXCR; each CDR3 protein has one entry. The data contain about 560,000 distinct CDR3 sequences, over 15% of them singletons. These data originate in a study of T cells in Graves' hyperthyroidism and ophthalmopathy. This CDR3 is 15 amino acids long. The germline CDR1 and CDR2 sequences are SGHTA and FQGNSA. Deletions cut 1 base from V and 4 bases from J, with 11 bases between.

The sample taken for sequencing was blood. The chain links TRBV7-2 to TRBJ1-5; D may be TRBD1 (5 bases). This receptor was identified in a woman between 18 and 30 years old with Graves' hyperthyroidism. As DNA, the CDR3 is TGTGCCAGCAGCTTAGAGCCACAGGATAATCAGCCCCAGCATTTT. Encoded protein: CASSLEPQDNQPQHF.